These T cell receptor beta chains were read from a single sample in a study of early T cells in non-severe SARS-CoV-2 infection. MiXCR, run by TCRdb on the 5' RACE reads, gives a single entry per CDR3 protein. The sample contains tens of thousands of distinct CDR3 sequences, 10% of which appear only once. The specimen was whole blood, collected at baseline. The receptors stem from an adult who was a healthcare worker with PCR-confirmed SARS-CoV-2 infection or an uninfected control (not recorded which). The CDR3 runs from the conserved cysteine through the conserved F or W. Each record gives: clone size, J gene, V gene, D gene, CDR3 protein, CDR3 DNA. A D gene is named only where the DNA matches it firmly. Part of the rows lack a size; the others show once, few, many or a class for expanded clones.

>many|TRBJ2-3|TRBV11-2|NA
CASSLDRVGITDTQYF
TGTGCCAGCAGCTTAGATCGGGTCGGCATCACAGATACGCAGTATTTT
>few|TRBJ2-5|TRBV20-1|NA
CSAASQNNQETQYF
TGCAGTGCAGCCTCACAGAACAACCAAGAGACCCAGTACTTC
>NA|TRBJ2-5|TRBV12-3/TRBV12-4|TRBD2
CASRPLAGDETQYF
TGTGCCAGCAGACCCCTAGCGGGAGATGAGACCCAGTACTTC
>many|TRBJ1-5|TRBV12-3/TRBV12-4|NA
CASSEGRGGNQPQHF
TGTGCCAGCAGTGAGGGCAGGGGAGGCAATCAGCCCCAGCATTTT
>few|TRBJ1-4|TRBV20-1|NA
CSAQTGREKLFF
TGCAGTGCACAGACAGGAAGGGAAAAACTGTTTTTT
>many|TRBJ2-3|TRBV28|NA
CAARLAIGTDTQYF
TGTGCCGCCCGTCTAGCAATAGGCACAGATACGCAGTATTTT
>few|TRBJ2-1|TRBV6-1|NA
CASSESVGQYNEQFF
TGTGCCAGCAGTGAATCCGTCGGGCAGTACAATGAGCAGTTCTTC
>many|TRBJ1-2|TRBV3-1|NA
CASSHSGTLGGYTF
TGTGCCAGCAGCCATTCCGGGACCCTTGGAGGCTACACCTTC
>many|TRBJ2-1|TRBV6-1|NA
CASSGTTSSYNEQFF
TGTGCCAGCAGTGGAACGACTTCCTCCTACAATGAGCAGTTCTTC
>NA|TRBJ2-3|TRBV5-1|TRBD1
CASNVYPGGLTDTQYF
TGCGCCAGCAACGTCTACCCAGGGGGTTTGACAGATACGCAGTATTTT
>NA|TRBJ2-1|TRBV19|NA
CASQGWNEQFF
TGTGCCAGTCAAGGATGGAATGAGCAGTTCTTC
>few|TRBJ2-7|TRBV15|TRBD2
CATSRPGTRGLEQYF
TGTGCCACCAGCAGACCGGGGACTAGGGGCCTTGAGCAGTACTTC
>few|TRBJ1-1|TRBV7-6|NA
CASSLSRLGTEAFF
TGTGCCAGCAGCTTATCGCGGTTGGGCACTGAAGCTTTCTTT
>few|TRBJ2-3|TRBV11-2|NA
CASSLEGLTDTQYF
TGTGCCAGCAGCTTAGAGGGATTGACAGATACGCAGTATTTT
>NA|TRBJ1-5|TRBV7-9|NA
CASSLGGENNQPQHF
TGTGCCAGCAGCTTAGGTGGGGAGAACAATCAGCCCCAGCATTTT
>NA|TRBJ2-5|TRBV12-5|TRBD1
CASGLYDRGGETQYF
TGTGCTAGTGGTTTGTATGACAGGGGAGGAGAGACCCAGTACTTC
>NA|TRBJ2-3|TRBV20-1|TRBD2
CSALRTSGGTDTQYF
TGCAGTGCCCTCAGGACTAGCGGGGGCACAGATACGCAGTATTTT
>NA|TRBJ2-1|TRBV7-9|NA
CASSFLADSYNEQFF
TGTGCCAGCAGCTTTTTAGCGGATTCCTACAATGAGCAGTTCTTC
>few|TRBJ2-2|TRBV19|NA
CASNRQNTGELFF
TGTGCCAGTAATCGCCAGAACACCGGGGAGCTGTTTTTT
>many|TRBJ2-5|TRBV3-1|NA
CASSQAVRASSQETQYF
TGTGCCAGCAGCCAAGCGGTACGGGCTAGCAGTCAAGAGACCCAGTACTTC
>NA|TRBJ2-3|TRBV19|NA
CASSPRLGDTDTQYF
TGTGCCAGTAGCCCGAGGCTGGGGGACACAGATACGCAGTATTTT
>NA|TRBJ2-3|TRBV5-5|NA
CASSIGSSSTDTQYF
TGTGCCAGCAGTATAGGTAGCTCTAGCACAGATACGCAGTATTTT
>many|TRBJ1-5|TRBV28|NA
CASSFWDTHQPQHF
TGTGCCAGCAGTTTCTGGGACACGCATCAGCCCCAGCATTTT
>many|TRBJ2-4|TRBV4-1|NA
CASSQEGGKSDIQYF
TGCGCCAGCAGCCAGGAAGGCGGGAAAAGCGACATTCAGTACTTC
>NA|TRBJ2-7|TRBV20-1|TRBD2
CSAGLASLYEQYF
TGCAGTGCCGGACTAGCCAGTCTCTACGAGCAGTACTTC
>few|TRBJ2-1|TRBV7-9|NA
CASSLGRPGLEQFF
TGTGCCAGCAGCTTAGGCCGGCCGGGACTGGAGCAGTTCTTC
>few|TRBJ1-1|TRBV5-1|TRBD1
CASSAQGRTEAFF
TGCGCCAGCAGCGCACAGGGGCGAACTGAAGCTTTCTTT
>few|TRBJ1-6|TRBV5-4|NA
CASSLAPASSYNSPLHF
TGTGCCAGCAGCTTGGCGCCAGCGAGCTCCTATAATTCACCCCTCCACTTT
>medium-sized|TRBJ2-7|TRBV25-1|TRBD1
CASSETRTGGREQYF
TGTGCCAGCAGTGAGACCCGGACAGGGGGGCGCGAGCAGTACTTC
>NA|TRBJ2-6|TRBV4-1|TRBD1
CASSQESTGAFSGANVLTF
TGCGCCAGCAGCCAAGAGTCGACAGGGGCCTTCTCTGGGGCCAACGTCCTGACTTTC
>few|TRBJ2-3|TRBV2|NA
CASSVFPNTQYF
TGTGCCAGCAGTGTATTCCCAAATACGCAGTATTTT
>few|TRBJ2-7|TRBV3-1|NA
CASSPHRGAYEQYF
TGTGCCAGCAGCCCTCACCGTGGGGCCTACGAGCAGTACTTC
>few|TRBJ1-2|TRBV7-9|NA
CASSHPVPDTYGYTF
TGTGCCAGCAGCCACCCCGTCCCGGACACCTATGGCTACACCTTC
>few|TRBJ2-1|TRBV7-8|NA
CASSPETLSNEQFF
TGTGCCAGCAGCCCGGAGACTCTATCGAATGAGCAGTTCTTC
>many|TRBJ2-7|TRBV6-2/TRBV6-3|TRBD2
CASTSTSGSSYEQYF
TGTGCCAGCACCTCTACTAGCGGGAGCTCCTACGAGCAGTACTTC
>few|TRBJ1-2|TRBV10-3|TRBD1
CAISGGQAYGYTF
TGTGCCATCAGTGGGGGACAGGCCTATGGCTACACCTTC